This T cell receptor beta chain was found in a study of T cell changes during pregnancy in multiple sclerosis. Sequencing used immunoSEQ multiplex PCR; TCRdb keeps in-frame clones, though not all of them. Counted here are tens of thousands of clones, approximately 90% occurring once; the ten biggest clones make up roughly 1.2%. This TCR was sampled from a female donor with multiple sclerosis, enrolled in a pregnancy study. The sample consisted of peripheral blood, taken in the third trimester of pregnancy.

The CDR3 sequence: CSARREGGYTF. CDR3 DNA sequence: TGCAGTGCTAGAAGGGAGGGTGGCTACACCTTC. The chain employs TRBV20-1 and TRBJ1-2, with D uncertain. V lost 2 bases, J lost 7 bases, and 8 bases lay in between. From germline, CDR1 is DFQATT and CDR2 SNEGSKA (reference sequence). CDR3 length: 11 amino acids.